This TCR beta chain appears in the sequencing data of a study of regulatory T cells in long-lasting Graves disease (dated by TCRdb to about 2021). About the study as a whole: Newly diagnosed Graves' disease patients had taken antithyroid drugs for less than 3 months. The study was registered as a clinical trial and conducted in China. Persistent Graves' disease patients were compared with newly diagnosed Graves' disease patients by peripheral blood TCR sequencing and RNA sequencing. A total of around 35 samples underwent TCR sequencing, from about 13 patients with persistent Graves' disease and some 20 patients with newly diagnosed Graves' disease.

The library was obtained by multiplex PCR. The run used an Illumina HiSeq 4000. TCR beta libraries were built with iRepertoire HTBI primers and Arm-PCR amplification of CDR3 regions. Gel purification was performed on PCR products prior to sequencing. The original methods were these. Gene usage analysis of CDR3 amino acid clonotypes relied on the 62 TRBV and 14 TRBJ segments identified across samples. COPE and FqMerger were used to merge filtered high-quality paired reads into contigs. BLAST was used to align contigs to IMGT TRBV, TRBD and TRBJ reference genes, and CDR3 was defined according to IMGT. Clonotypes above 0.1% frequency were classified as highly expanded clones. Repertoire diversity was measured by Shannon entropy, and V-J evenness by the Gini coefficient. A clonotype was considered public if more than one individual shared it. TCRdb cleaned the public reads at Q25 with fastp, built clones with MiXCR and kept in-frame beta chains. All rows with the same CDR3 protein become a single entry with the most common DNA and genes. These V and J calls rely on TCRdb rather than the paper's analysis. In this sample the table shows 250,000 or so distinct CDR3 sequences, 20% of which occur a single time. The ten biggest clones cover roughly 13% of the sample.

On the study overall, not on this receptor specifically: A larger number of public clonotypes was shared among persistent patients (approximately 2,600) than among newly diagnosed patients (around 890). Compared with newly diagnosed patients, persistent Graves' disease patients had lower TCR Shannon entropy and fewer highly expanded clones, which suggests clonal expansion. The authors acknowledged the small sample size as a limitation that may reduce accuracy. Peripheral blood alone was examined, since thyroid tissue, which constituted the primary lesion, could not be accessed. Sequencing and analysis were limited to the TCR beta chain.

The time point label for this specimen denotes: newly diagnosed GD, antithyroid drugs for less than 3 months. RNA was extracted from PBMCs in TRIzol for both TCR sequencing and RNA sequencing. The diagnosis of Graves' disease followed American Thyroid Association guidelines. Patients for the study were recruited at an endocrinology department in Xi'an, China. From each patient, around 9.3 milliliters of peripheral blood was collected into an EDTA anticoagulant tube. Ficoll Paque Plus density gradient separation was used to isolate PBMCs, and no additional T cell sorting was done. An Agilent 2100 Bioanalyzer and agarose gel were used to assess RNA quality, and a NanoDrop 2000 was used to measure RNA concentration. As for this clonotype: Its target antigen remains unknown. With a far larger clone one base away, a read error is the likely cause.

The receptor was isolated from a female donor with Graves disease. The sample here was peripheral blood mononuclear cells (PBMCs), taken at new diagnosis, from a patient treated with antithyroid drugs.

The sequence in DNA is TGTGCCAGCAGTGAAGAACTAGCGGGGGTGCCAGGTACGCAGTATTTT. This gives the protein CASSEELAGVPGTQYF. The chain was built from TRBV12-3 or TRBV12-4 and TRBJ2-3; 11 of the junction bases match TRBD2. Inclusive of the bounding cysteine and phenylalanine, the CDR3 is 16 residues long. Just CDR3 DNA is preserved here, 48 bases in frame from base 1. The germline V end is reduced by 5 bases and the J end by 8 bases; junction bases left unmatched: 12.